This TCR beta chain was documented in a study of beta chain features in type 1 diabetes. Overall study context: No age, gender or cell yield differences were seen between patients and healthy donors.

General study points: Type 1 diabetes patients showed fewer insertions and more deletions at VDJ junctions. Compared to healthy donors, patients appeared to have naive, central memory and Treg TCRB repertoires that were more alike. For Type 1 diabetes patients, all four CD4+ subsets carried TCRB CDR3s that were moderately but significantly shorter.

This clone was seen a handful of times. Its antigen is still unknown. TCRB transcripts that were expressed got sequenced, as all of the isolated RNA had been reverse transcribed. Profiled with immunoSEQ multiplex PCR; TCRdb holds only in-frame clones, not every one. The sample contains roughly 250,000 clones, over 20% of which appear only once. Germline V gene data show CDR1 as SQVTM and CDR2 as ANQGSEA. V lost 6 bases, J lost 2 bases, and 6 bases stayed unmatched. The CDR3 has 14 amino acids. By way of CD45RO/CCR7/CD25/CD127/CD95/CD27, the CD4+ regulatory, stem cell-like memory, central memory and naive cells were sorted.

The receptor was derived from a woman aged 40 to 49 with type 1 diabetes. The sequencing input was naive CD4+ T cells from blood. This chain connects TRBV29-1 to TRBJ2-2; 7 bases align to TRBD1. The CDR3 protein is CSVWGTENTGELFF. As DNA, the CDR3 is TGCAGCGTGTGGGGGACAGAAAACACCGGGGAGCTGTTTTTT.